The clone carrying this T cell receptor beta chain came up many times. Its antigen is unknown. With molecular barcodes, quantitative 5'-RACE was used to make the TCR beta libraries. TCRdb independently ran MiXCR on the 5' RACE reads; one entry per CDR3 protein. The sample yields more than 500,000 distinct CDR3 sequences, about 5.7% seen once. This record belongs to a study of CD8 T cells in ankylosing spondylitis. The germline V gene encodes CDR1 SGHRS and CDR2 YFSETQ. The trim removed 9 bases at V and 3 bases at J, leaving 6 bases unmatched. The CDR3 is made up of 13 amino acids. Overall study results and limits: Disease-linked clones were reportedly significantly enriched in matched ankylosing spondylitis synovial fluid. CD8+ by phenotype, disease-linked clones were relatively rare in peripheral blood. A number of the motif variants had already been described in reactive arthritis synovial fluid and blood. Within ankylosing spondylitis blood, a TCR beta motif made up of eight or nine highly homologous variants appeared to be characteristic.

The sequence derives from a male donor with ankylosing spondylitis. Material for sequencing was blood, either unsorted or a sorted T cell fraction (not recorded which). The V gene is TRBV5-1, the J gene TRBJ2-1; TRBD2 agrees at 7 bases. The CDR3 region has the DNA TGCGCCACCCGGGACTACCTCTACAATGAGCAGTTCTTC. It translates to CATRDYLYNEQFF.